These 27 T cell receptor beta chains came from one sample sequenced in a study of T cell repertoires in cytomegalovirus infection. Using its own MiXCR run on the reads, TCRdb lists one record per CDR3 protein. The table includes around 550,000 distinct CDR3 sequences, 26% detected once. Material: PBMCs. These receptors were collected from a human donor in good health (CMV status not recorded). Some clones in this sample may be carry-over from other donors' samples.

The sample holds many counts of this clonotype. The V call is TRBV7-2, the J call TRBJ2-7; a possible D gene is TRBD1 (5 bases). This CDR3 comprises 18 residues. Trimming shortened V by 4 bases and J by 3 bases, and 25 bases separated the two germline ends. Germline V CDR1 and CDR2: SGHTA, FQGNSA. The DNA of the CDR3 is TGTGCCAGCAGCTCCAGGGCGACAGTCCAGCGAACCCACTACGAGCAGTACTTC. Encoded protein: CASSSRATVQRTHYEQYF. Based on the CDR3 plus reference TRBV7-2 and TRBJ2-7, the full variable domain is GAGVSQSPSNKVTEKGKDVELRCDPISGHTALYWYRQSLGQGLEFLIYFQGNSAPDKSGLPSDRFSAERTGGSVSTLTIQRTQQEDSAVYLCASSSRATVQRTHYEQYFGPGTRLTVT.

This clonotype came up a few times. This chain connects TRBV20-1 to TRBJ1-6, with 9 positions matching TRBD1. This CDR3 has 15 amino acids. J gave up 4 bases and V 6 bases, and 7 bases lay outside the gene matches. CDR1 is DFQATT and CDR2 is SNEGSKA in the germline V gene (reference sequence). The CDR3 protein is CSASEDRGYNSPLHF. CDR3 bases: TGCAGTGCGAGTGAGGACAGGGGTTATAATTCACCCCTCCACTTT.

This clonotype showed up just a few times. The gene calls are TRBV7-2 and TRBJ2-7; weak D call: TRBD1 (5 bases). The ends were cut back, 0 bases at V and 1 base at J, with 10 bases in the middle. Looked up from germline, CDR1 is SGHTA and CDR2 is FQGNSA. The CDR3 contains 15 residues. CDR3 loop: CASSLAGATSYEQYF. The CDR3 bases are TGTGCCAGCAGCTTAGCTGGGGCTACTTCCTACGAGCAGTACTTC.

The rearrangement joins TRBV19 to TRBJ2-1; D is undetermined. Trimming took 1 base from V and 6 from J, leaving 13 bases between them. The CDR3 covers 15 residues. Germline CDR1 LNHDA, CDR2 SQIVND (reference sequence). CDR3 amino acids: CASSIAGWDSNEQFF. The CDR3 DNA reads TGTGCCAGTAGTATAGCTGGGTGGGATAGCAATGAGCAGTTCTTC.

CDR3 sequence (DNA): TGTGCCAGCAGTTTGGGGGGGCGGGGATGGAATCAGCCCCAGCATTTT. This encodes CASSLGGRGWNQPQHF. The V and J genes are TRBV28 and TRBJ1-5; D might be TRBD1 (6 bases). Germline CDR1 and CDR2: MDHEN and SYDVKM. Trimming shortened V by 3 bases and J by 4 bases, and 16 bases separated the two germline ends. CDR3 length: 16 residues.

The chain links TRBV2 to TRBJ2-2; 9 nucleotides match TRBD2. This CDR3 comprises 18 residues. Unmatched junction bases numbered 7, after V lost 0 bases and J lost 2 bases. Per the germline V gene, CDR1 is SNHLY and CDR2 is FYNNEI. CDR3 sequence reads: CASSEAMVAGVNTGELFF. The CDR3 DNA reads TGTGCCAGCAGTGAAGCGATGGTAGCGGGGGTAAACACCGGGGAGCTGTTTTTT.

This clonotype was observed at least ten times. The rearrangement uses TRBV7-6 and TRBJ1-6; 9 bases match TRBD1. V shed 2 bases and J 10 bases; nucleotides not matched to a gene: 9. CDR1 and CDR2 (germline): SGHVS, FNYEAQ. The length of the CDR3 is 16 residues. Here the CDR3 reads CASSLRPGQGESPLHF. The CDR3 DNA reads TGTGCCAGCAGCTTAAGACCGGGACAGGGAGAATCACCCCTCCACTTT.

This chain connects TRBV6-2 or TRBV6-3 to TRBJ2-5; 9 bases match TRBD1. Germline CDR1 MNHEY, CDR2 SVGEGT. The trim removed 5 bases at V and 5 bases at J, leaving 9 bases unmatched. The CDR3 contains 15 residues. The CDR3 region is CASSVRDRALETQYF. CDR3 nucleotides: TGTGCCAGCAGTGTCCGGGACAGGGCCCTGGAGACCCAGTACTTC.

The V gene is TRBV28, the J gene TRBJ2-6, with D perhaps TRBD1 (6 bases). The CDR3 is 15 amino acids. Germline assignment: CDR1 MDHEN and CDR2 SYDVKM. The V and J ends lost 6 bases and 0 bases respectively, with 9 bases between them. CDR3 nucleotides: TGTGCCAGCAGCCGAGGGGGCTCTGGGGCCAACGTCCTGACTTTC. Its translation is CASSRGGSGANVLTF.

CDR3 DNA: TGTGCCAGCAGTTTCGGCCCGGGGACGAGCAATCAGCCCCAGCATTTT. Its translation is CASSFGPGTSNQPQHF. The V and J genes are TRBV12-3 or TRBV12-4 and TRBJ1-5; D perhaps matches TRBD1 (5 bases). This CDR3 is 16 amino acids long. V was trimmed by 3 bases and J by 1 base, leaving 13 bases between them.

This clonotype was seen a few times. The DNA of the CDR3 is TGTGCCAGCAGTAGGGACAAGGGGGGCAATCAGCCCCAGCATTTT. This sequence encodes CASSRDKGGNQPQHF. The rearrangement uses TRBV2 and TRBJ1-5, with D maybe TRBD1 (6 bases). Looked up from germline, CDR1 is SNHLY and CDR2 is FYNNEI. The CDR3 loop spans 15 amino acids. V lost 5 bases, J lost 2 bases, and 13 bases lay in between.

This clonotype came up a few times. The chain joins TRBV12-5 to TRBJ1-2, with D uncertain. Per germline, CDR1 LGHNT and CDR2 FRNRAP. This CDR3 spans 12 amino acids. With 0 bases removed from V and 7 bases from J, the gap between germline ends came to 6 bases. The CDR3 coding sequence is TGTGCTAGTGGTTTGGTCGGTGGTGGCTACACCTTC. It specifies CASGLVGGGYTF.

The chain recombines TRBV19 with TRBJ2-7, with TRBD2 identical over 14 bases. After removal of 5 bases from V and 2 bases from J, the junction contained 11 bases not matched to a gene. The CDR3 has 18 residues. Germline assignment: CDR1 LNHDA and CDR2 SQIVND (reference sequence). CDR3 sequence (DNA): TGTGCCAGTAGTTCGACTAGCGGGAGGGTGGATCGCGCCTACGAGCAGTACTTC. It codes for CASSSTSGRVDRAYEQYF.

The CDR3 region is CATSRDRGFNQPQHF. The CDR3 region has the DNA TGTGCCACCAGCAGAGACAGGGGGTTTAATCAGCCCCAGCATTTT. V usage is TRBV15 and J usage is TRBJ1-5, with TRBD1 matching over 7 bases. CDR3 length equals 15 residues. J lost 4 bases, V lost 0 bases, and 3 bases had no gene match. CDR1 and CDR2 (germline): LNHNV, YYDKDF (reference sequence).

Comments on this clonotype: A junction end diverges from the germline sequence, so it may reflect a read error. This sequence joins TRBV7-2 and TRBJ1-1; no definite D call. The CDR3 has 13 amino acids. Germline V CDR1 and CDR2: SGHTA, FQGNSA. CDR3 sequence: CASSLASGEEPEF. CDR3 nucleotides: TGTGCCAGCAGCTTAGCGAGTGGTGAAGAGCCCGAGTTT.

In this sample, this clonotype turned up a few times. The chain links TRBV19 to TRBJ2-3; TRBD1 aligns across 10 bases. CDR1 and CDR2 from the germline V gene are LNHDA and SQIVND (reference sequence). CDR3 length equals 16 residues. The ends lost 1 base at V and 8 bases at J; junction bases unmatched: 9. The chain's CDR3 is CASSIVPGQGSGTQYF. The CDR3 nucleotides read TGTGCCAGTAGTATAGTTCCGGGACAGGGGTCCGGTACGCAGTATTTT.

V usage is TRBV6-2 or TRBV6-3 and J usage is TRBJ2-1; the match to TRBD1 covers 8 bases. Germline V CDR1 and CDR2: MNHEY, SVGEGT. The CDR3 is made up of 14 amino acids. Unmatched junction bases numbered 5, after V lost 9 bases and J lost 1 base. This chain's CDR3 is CASQDRESYNEQFF. The CDR3 DNA is TGTGCCAGTCAGGACAGGGAGTCCTACAATGAGCAGTTCTTC.

In this sample, this clonotype turned up once. The chain has TRBV4-2 and TRBJ1-1, with 8 bases fitting TRBD1. Germline V gene data show CDR1 as LGHNA and CDR2 as YNFKEQ. The junction had 8 bases not matched to a gene; V was cut back by 4 bases and J by 1 base. This CDR3 contains 16 residues. This CDR3 reads CASSLHHGQGNTEAFF. As DNA, the CDR3 is TGTGCCAGCAGCCTCCACCACGGACAGGGGAACACTGAAGCTTTCTTT.

The table lists this clonotype with many counts. The genes are TRBV7-2 and TRBJ2-1, with 12 bases lining up with TRBD2. The CDR3 has 14 amino acids. Germline V gene lookup returns CDR1 SGHTA and CDR2 FQGNSA. With V trimmed by 3 bases and J by 8 bases, 2 bases remained unmatched. CDR3 amino acids: CASSLTSGRYEQFF. In nucleotides, the CDR3 is TGTGCCAGCAGCTTGACTAGCGGGAGATATGAGCAGTTCTTC.

CDR3: CAITRGDRGPTDTQYF. CDR3 nucleotide sequence: TGTGCCATCACTCGAGGGGACAGGGGTCCCACAGATACGCAGTATTTT. The rearrangement links TRBV10-3 to TRBJ2-3; 10 bases map to TRBD1. The CDR3 covers 16 residues. The germline CDR1 and CDR2 sequences are ENHRY and SYGVKD. Trimming removed 7 bases from V and 2 bases from J; junction bases left unmatched: 9.

This chain uses TRBV14 with TRBJ2-3, with a weak D call TRBD2 (5 bases). V lost 0 bases, J lost 5 bases, and 18 bases lay in between. CDR1 and CDR2 from the germline V gene are SGHDN and FVKESK. The CDR3 totals 17 residues. CDR3 in amino acids: CASSQEMELERKDTQYF. The CDR3 DNA reads TGTGCCAGCAGCCAAGAAATGGAGCTAGAGCGGAAAGATACGCAGTATTTT. Looking up the rest from reference TRBV14 and TRBJ2-3 gives the full variable domain: EAGVTQFPSHSVIEKGQTVTLRCDPISGHDNLYWYRRVMGKEIKFLLHFVKESKQDESGMPNNRFLAERTGGTYSTLKVQPAELEDSGVYFCASSQEMELERKDTQYFGPGTRLTVL.

The table lists this clonotype with a few counts. V gene TRBV7-2 combines with J gene TRBJ2-1, with 7 positions matching TRBD2. V shed 7 bases and J 5 bases; nucleotides not matched to a gene: 8. Germline V gene data show CDR1 as SGHTA and CDR2 as FQGNSA. The CDR3 has 14 amino acids. CDR3 sequence reads: CASTWGGQNNEQFF. The CDR3, as DNA: TGTGCCAGCACCTGGGGGGGTCAGAACAATGAGCAGTTCTTC.

The chain recombines TRBV24-1 with TRBJ2-7, with 7 bases lining up with TRBD1. This CDR3 is built from 14 residues. Trimming at V came to 5 bases and at J to 1 base, leaving 4 bases not matched to a gene. Germline V CDR1 and CDR2: KGHDR, SFDVKD. The CDR3 DNA is TGTGCCACCAGTGCCGGGGACAGTTCCTACGAGCAGTACTTC. This translates into CATSAGDSSYEQYF.

The CDR3 sequence is CASSPDPNSYNEQFF. The CDR3 bases are TGTGCCAGTAGCCCTGACCCAAACTCCTACAATGAGCAGTTCTTC. This chain joins TRBV19 and TRBJ2-1; D is unclear. The CDR3 totals 15 residues. Germline V gene lookup returns CDR1 LNHDA and CDR2 SQIVND (reference sequence). Trimming removed 6 bases at V and 0 bases at J, with 12 bases between.

This clonotype occurred many times. The chain carries TRBV6-5 and TRBJ1-2; the D is unclear. CDR3 size: 15 residues. V was pared by 2 bases and J by 0 bases, with 10 bases between. Germline CDR1 reads MNHEY; CDR2 reads SVGAGI. The CDR3 region is CASSYSRGSNYGYTF. The CDR3, as DNA: TGTGCCAGCAGTTACAGCCGCGGGTCTAACTATGGCTACACCTTC.

The chain uses TRBV2 and TRBJ2-2; 9 bases fit TRBD1. V lost 6 bases and J lost 6; bases outside the gene matches: 2. Germline values: CDR1 SNHLY, CDR2 FYNNEI. The CDR3 is made up of 13 amino acids. This CDR3 reads CASSRQGAGELFF. The CDR3 DNA is TGTGCCAGCAGCCGACAGGGGGCCGGGGAGCTGTTTTTT. Looking up the rest from reference TRBV2 and TRBJ2-2 gives the full variable domain: EPEVTQTPSHQVTQMGQEVILRCVPISNHLYFYWYRQILGQKVEFLVSFYNNEISEKSEIFDDQFSVERPDGSNFTLKIRSTKLEDSAMYFCASSRQGAGELFFGEGSRLTVL.

The chain carries TRBV24-1 and TRBJ2-3; D is unresolved. The CDR3 is 11 amino acids. Germline-derived CDR1 and CDR2 are KGHDR and SFDVKD. V was shortened by 4 bases and J by 8 bases, with 6 bases between the two germline ends. The CDR3 DNA reads as TGTGCCACCAGTGAAACCGGTACGCAGTATTTT. Translated: CATSETGTQYF.